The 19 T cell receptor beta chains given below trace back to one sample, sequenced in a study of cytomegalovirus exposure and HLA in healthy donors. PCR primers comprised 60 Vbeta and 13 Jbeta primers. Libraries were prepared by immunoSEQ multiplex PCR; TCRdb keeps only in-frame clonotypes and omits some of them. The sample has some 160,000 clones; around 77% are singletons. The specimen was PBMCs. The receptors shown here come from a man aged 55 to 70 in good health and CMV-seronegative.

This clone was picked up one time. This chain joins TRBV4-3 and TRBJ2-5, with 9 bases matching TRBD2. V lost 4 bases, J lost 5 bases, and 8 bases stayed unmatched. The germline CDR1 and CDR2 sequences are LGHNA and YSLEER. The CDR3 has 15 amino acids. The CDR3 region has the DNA TGCGCCAGCAGCCCGGCCGGGACTAGCTGGGAGACCCAGTACTTC. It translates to CASSPAGTSWETQYF.

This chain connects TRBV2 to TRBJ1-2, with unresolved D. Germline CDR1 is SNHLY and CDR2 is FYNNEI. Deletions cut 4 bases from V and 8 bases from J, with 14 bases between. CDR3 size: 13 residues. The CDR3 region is CASSAEALGGYTF. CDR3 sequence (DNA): TGTGCCAGCAGTGCGGAGGCCCTGGGGGGCTACACCTTC.

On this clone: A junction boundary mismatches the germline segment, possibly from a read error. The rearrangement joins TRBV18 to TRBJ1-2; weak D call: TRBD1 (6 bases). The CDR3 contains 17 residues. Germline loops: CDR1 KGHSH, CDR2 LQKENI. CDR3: CASSPTLGQGPNYGYPF. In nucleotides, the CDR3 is TGTGCCAGCTCACCCACCTTGGGGCAGGGGCCTAACTATGGCTACCCCTTC.

The CDR3 DNA reads as TGTGCCAGCAGCCCCCGACTAGCGGAAGAGACCCAGTACTTC. Protein: CASSPRLAEETQYF. This chain joins TRBV7-8 and TRBJ2-5, with 9 bases lining up with TRBD2. V gave up 5 bases and J gave up 3 bases; unmatched junction bases: 4. The germline gives CDR1 SGHVS, CDR2 FQNEAQ. The CDR3 runs to 14 residues.

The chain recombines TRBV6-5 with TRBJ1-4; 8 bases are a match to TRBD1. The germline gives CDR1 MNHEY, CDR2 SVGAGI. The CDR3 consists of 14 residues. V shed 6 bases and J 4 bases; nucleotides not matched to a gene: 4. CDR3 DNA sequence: TGTGCCAGCAGGATGACAGGGGTTAATGAAAAACTGTTTTTT. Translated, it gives CASRMTGVNEKLFF.

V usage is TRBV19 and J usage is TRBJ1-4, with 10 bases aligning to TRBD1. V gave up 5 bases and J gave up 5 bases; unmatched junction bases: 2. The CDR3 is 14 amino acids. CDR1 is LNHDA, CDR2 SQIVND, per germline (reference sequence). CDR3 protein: CASSPDRGNEKLFF. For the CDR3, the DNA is TGTGCCAGTAGTCCGGACAGGGGGAATGAAAAACTGTTTTTT.

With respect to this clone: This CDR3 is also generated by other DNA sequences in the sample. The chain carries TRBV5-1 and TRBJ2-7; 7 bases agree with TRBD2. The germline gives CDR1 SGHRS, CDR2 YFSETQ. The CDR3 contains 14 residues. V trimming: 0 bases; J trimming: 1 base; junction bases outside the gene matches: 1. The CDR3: CASSLAGGSYEQYF. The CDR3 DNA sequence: TGCGCCAGCAGCTTGGCCGGGGGGTCCTACGAGCAGTACTTC.

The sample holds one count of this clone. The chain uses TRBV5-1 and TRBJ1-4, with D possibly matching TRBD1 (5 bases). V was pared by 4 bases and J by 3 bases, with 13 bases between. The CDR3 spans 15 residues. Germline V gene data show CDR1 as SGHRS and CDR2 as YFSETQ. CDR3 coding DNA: TGCGCCAGCAGCCCCGCAGGGTTGGCTAATGAAAAACTGTTTTTT. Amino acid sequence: CASSPAGLANEKLFF. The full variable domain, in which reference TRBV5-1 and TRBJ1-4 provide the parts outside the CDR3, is KAGVTQTPRYLIKTRGQQVTLSCSPISGHRSVSWYQQTPGQGLQFLFEYFSETQRNKGNFPGRFSGRQFSNSRSEMNVSTLELGDSALYLCASSPAGLANEKLFFGSGTQLSVL.

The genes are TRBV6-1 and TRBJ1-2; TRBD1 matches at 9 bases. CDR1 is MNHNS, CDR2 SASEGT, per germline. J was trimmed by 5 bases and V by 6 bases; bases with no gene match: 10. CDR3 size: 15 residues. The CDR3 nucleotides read TGTGCCAGCAGACAAGCCGGGACAGGGATATATGGCTACACCTTC. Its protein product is CASRQAGTGIYGYTF.

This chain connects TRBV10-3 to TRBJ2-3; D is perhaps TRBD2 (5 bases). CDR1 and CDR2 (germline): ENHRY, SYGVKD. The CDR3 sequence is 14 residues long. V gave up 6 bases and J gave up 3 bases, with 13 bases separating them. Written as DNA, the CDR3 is TGTGCCATCAGCGAGACGGGAAGGACAGATACGCAGTATTTT. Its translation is CAISETGRTDTQYF.

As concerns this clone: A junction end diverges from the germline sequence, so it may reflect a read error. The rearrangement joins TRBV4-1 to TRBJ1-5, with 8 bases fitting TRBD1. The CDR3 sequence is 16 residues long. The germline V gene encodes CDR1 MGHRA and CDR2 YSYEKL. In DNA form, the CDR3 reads TGCGCCAGCAGCCAAGTCCGGGACAGGAGCAATCAGCCCCAGAATTTT. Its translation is CASSQVRDRSNQPQNF.

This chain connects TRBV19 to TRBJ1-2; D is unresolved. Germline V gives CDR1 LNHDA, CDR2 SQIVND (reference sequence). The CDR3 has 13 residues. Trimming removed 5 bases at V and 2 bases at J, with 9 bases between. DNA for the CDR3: TGTGCCAGTAGTGAGCCCAGGAACTATGGCTACACCTTC. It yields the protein CASSEPRNYGYTF.

The chain's CDR3 is CAWSGGRQGAYEQYF. CDR3 in DNA: TGTGCCTGGAGTGGGGGGAGGCAGGGGGCCTACGAGCAGTACTTC. The genes are TRBV30 and TRBJ2-7; D might be TRBD1 (7 bases). The CDR3 is 15 amino acids. V lost 1 base to trimming and J lost 2 bases, with 15 bases between them. CDR1 is GTSNPN and CDR2 is SVGIG in the germline V gene (reference sequence).

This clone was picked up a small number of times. CDR3 sequence reads: CSPQGSTEAFF. CDR3 coding DNA: TGCAGTCCACAGGGAAGCACTGAAGCTTTCTTT. This chain uses TRBV20-1 with TRBJ1-1; a possible D gene is TRBD1 (6 bases). This CDR3 spans 11 amino acids. The germline gives CDR1 DFQATT, CDR2 SNEGSKA (reference sequence). The V gene lost 8 bases and the J gene lost 4 bases, with 11 bases spanning the gap.

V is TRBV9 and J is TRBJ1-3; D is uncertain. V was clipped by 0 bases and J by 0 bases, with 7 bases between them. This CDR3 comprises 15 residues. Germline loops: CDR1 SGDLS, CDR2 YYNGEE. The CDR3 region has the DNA TGTGCCAGCAGCGTAGGACTGGGCTCTGGAAACACCATATATTTT. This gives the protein CASSVGLGSGNTIYF.

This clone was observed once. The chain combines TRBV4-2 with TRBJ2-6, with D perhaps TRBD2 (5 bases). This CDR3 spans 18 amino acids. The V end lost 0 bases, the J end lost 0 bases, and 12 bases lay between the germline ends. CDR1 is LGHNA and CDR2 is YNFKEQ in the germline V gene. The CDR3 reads CASSQDAIGSSGANVLTF. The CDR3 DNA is TGTGCCAGCAGCCAAGATGCGATAGGGAGCTCTGGGGCCAACGTCCTGACTTTC.

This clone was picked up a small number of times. CDR3 loop: CASSQTSGRDTQYF. CDR3 nucleotide sequence: TGTGCCAGCAGTCAGACTAGCGGGAGAGATACGCAGTATTTT. The chain employs TRBV6-6 and TRBJ2-3; 12 nucleotides match TRBD2. V was clipped by 5 bases and J by 5 bases; unmatched bases: 2. The CDR3 is 14 amino acids. Per the germline V gene, CDR1 is MNHNY and CDR2 is SVGAGI (reference sequence).

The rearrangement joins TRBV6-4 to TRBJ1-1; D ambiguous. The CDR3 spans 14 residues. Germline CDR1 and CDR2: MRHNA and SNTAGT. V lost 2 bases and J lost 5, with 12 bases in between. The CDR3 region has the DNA TGTGCCAGCAGTGACAGTCGTCGGTCGACTGAAGCTTTCTTT. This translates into CASSDSRRSTEAFF.

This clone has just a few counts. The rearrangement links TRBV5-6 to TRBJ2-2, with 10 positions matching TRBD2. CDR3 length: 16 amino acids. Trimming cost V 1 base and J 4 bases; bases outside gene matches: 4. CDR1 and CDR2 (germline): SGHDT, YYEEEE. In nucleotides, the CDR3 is TGTGCCAGCAGCTTGTTAGCGGGAGGTTTCACCGGGGAGCTGTTTTTT. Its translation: CASSLLAGGFTGELFF.